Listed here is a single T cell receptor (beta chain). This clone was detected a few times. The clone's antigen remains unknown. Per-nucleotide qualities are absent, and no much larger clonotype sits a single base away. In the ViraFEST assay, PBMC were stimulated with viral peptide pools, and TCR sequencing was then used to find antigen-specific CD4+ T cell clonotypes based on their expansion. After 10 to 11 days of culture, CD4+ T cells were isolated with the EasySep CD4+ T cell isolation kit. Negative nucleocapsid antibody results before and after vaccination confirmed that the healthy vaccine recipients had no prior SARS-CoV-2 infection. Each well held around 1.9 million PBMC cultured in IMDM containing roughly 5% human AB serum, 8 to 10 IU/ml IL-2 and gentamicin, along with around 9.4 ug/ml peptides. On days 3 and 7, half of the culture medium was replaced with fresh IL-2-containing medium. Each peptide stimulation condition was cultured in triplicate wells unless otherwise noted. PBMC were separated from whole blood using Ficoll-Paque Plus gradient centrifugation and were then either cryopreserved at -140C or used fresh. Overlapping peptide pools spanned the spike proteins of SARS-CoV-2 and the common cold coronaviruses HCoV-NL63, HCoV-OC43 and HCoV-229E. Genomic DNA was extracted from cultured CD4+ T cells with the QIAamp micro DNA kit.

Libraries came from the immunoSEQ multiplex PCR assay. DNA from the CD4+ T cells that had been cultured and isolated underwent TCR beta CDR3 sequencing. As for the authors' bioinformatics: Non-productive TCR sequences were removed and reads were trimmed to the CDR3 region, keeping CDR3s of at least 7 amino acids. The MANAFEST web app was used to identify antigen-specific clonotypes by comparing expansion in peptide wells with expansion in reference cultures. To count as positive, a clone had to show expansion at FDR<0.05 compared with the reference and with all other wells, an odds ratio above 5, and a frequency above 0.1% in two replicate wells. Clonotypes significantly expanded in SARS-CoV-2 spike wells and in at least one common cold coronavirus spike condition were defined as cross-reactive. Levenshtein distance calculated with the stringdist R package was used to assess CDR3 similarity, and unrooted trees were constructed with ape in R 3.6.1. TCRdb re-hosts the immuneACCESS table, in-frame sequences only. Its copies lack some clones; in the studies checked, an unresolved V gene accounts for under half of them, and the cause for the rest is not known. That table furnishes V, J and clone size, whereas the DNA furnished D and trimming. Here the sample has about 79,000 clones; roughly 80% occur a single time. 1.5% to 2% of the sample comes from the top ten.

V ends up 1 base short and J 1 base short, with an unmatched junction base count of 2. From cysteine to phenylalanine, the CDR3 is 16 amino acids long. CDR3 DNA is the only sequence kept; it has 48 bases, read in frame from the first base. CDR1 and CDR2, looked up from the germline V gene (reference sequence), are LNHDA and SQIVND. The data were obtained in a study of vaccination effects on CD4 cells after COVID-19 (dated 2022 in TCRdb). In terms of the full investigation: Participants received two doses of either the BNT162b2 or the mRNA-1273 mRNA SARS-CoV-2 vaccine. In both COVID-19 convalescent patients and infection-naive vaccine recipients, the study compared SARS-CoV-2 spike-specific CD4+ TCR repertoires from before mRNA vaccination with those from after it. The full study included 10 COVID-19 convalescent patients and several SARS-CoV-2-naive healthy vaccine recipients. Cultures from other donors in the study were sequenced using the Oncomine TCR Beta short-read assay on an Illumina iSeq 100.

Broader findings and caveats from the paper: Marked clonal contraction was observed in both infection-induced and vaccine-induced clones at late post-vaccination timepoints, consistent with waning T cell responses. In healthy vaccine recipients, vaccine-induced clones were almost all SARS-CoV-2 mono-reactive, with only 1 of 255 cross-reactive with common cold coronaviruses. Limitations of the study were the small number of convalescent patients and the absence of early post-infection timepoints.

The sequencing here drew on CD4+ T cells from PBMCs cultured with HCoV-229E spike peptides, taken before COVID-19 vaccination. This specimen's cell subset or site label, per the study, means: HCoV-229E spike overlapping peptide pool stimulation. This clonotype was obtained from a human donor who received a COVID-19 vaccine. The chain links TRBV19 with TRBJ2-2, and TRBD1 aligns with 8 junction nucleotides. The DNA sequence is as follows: TGTGCCAGTAGTATAGGGACAGGGTTGAACACCGGGGAGCTGTTTTTT. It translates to CASSIGTGLNTGELFF.